This TCR beta chain derives from a study of T-cell reconstitution after alpha-beta-depleted transplantation in children. This clonotype has only a few counts. V was clipped by 6 bases and J by 5 bases, with 13 bases between them. The CDR3 consists of 12 residues. Germline V gene data show CDR1 as DFQATT and CDR2 as SNEGSKA (reference sequence). Unique molecular identifiers were used to barcode this TCRbeta library. MiXCR, applied by TCRdb to the PCR reads, yields one record per CDR3 protein. The profile shows some 340,000 distinct CDR3 sequences, about a tenth of them singletons. This specimen consisted of PBMCs from the stem cell graft donor, obtained from the stem cell graft. V and J are TRBV20-1 and TRBJ1-2; D is undetermined. This TCR was recovered from a human donor who donated a stem cell graft to a child with acute lymphoblastic leukemia. The DNA of the CDR3 is TGCAGTGCGGAGACGCGAGGGTATGGCTACACCTTC. Translated, it gives CSAETRGYGYTF.